The 5 T cell receptor beta chains listed next were all sequenced from one sample in a study of T cell clonotyping in hematopoietic cell transplantation. Clones were sequenced by immunoSEQ multiplex PCR, and TCRdb holds only the in-frame ones, with some missing. Counted here are approximately 7,500 clones, 75% to 90% occurring once; the ten biggest clones make up under 6%. The source was PBMCs, collected 30 days after allogeneic stem cell transplant. All receptors come from a female patient in her forties or fifties who had an allogeneic stem cell transplant from an unrelated donor, so the T cells may come from the graft donor. Some clones in this sample may be carry-over from other donors' samples.

The genes are TRBV2 and TRBJ2-7; 8 bases line up with TRBD2. CDR3 size: 14 residues. CDR1 and CDR2 from the germline V gene are SNHLY and FYNNEI. Germline trimming cut 6 bases from V and 2 bases from J; bases unmatched to any gene: 6. CDR3 loop: CASSSTSGPYEQYF. Written as DNA, the CDR3 is TGTGCCAGCAGCAGTACTAGCGGTCCCTACGAGCAGTACTTC.

The chain is built from TRBV9 and TRBJ2-1, with D possibly TRBD1 on 6 matching bases. The CDR3 runs to 13 residues. The V end lost 3 bases, the J end lost 4 bases, and 8 bases lay between the germline ends. The germline V gene encodes CDR1 SGDLS and CDR2 YYNGEE. In DNA, the CDR3 is TGTGCCAGCAGCGAGGACAGTTACAATGAGCAGTTCTTC. It encodes CASSEDSYNEQFF.

The rearrangement links TRBV5-1 to TRBJ2-5; perhaps D is TRBD1 or TRBD2 (6 bases each). Deletions cut 2 bases from V and 4 bases from J, with 15 bases between. Looked up from germline, CDR1 is SGHRS and CDR2 is YFSETQ. CDR3 length equals 15 residues. CDR3 sequence (DNA): TGCGCCAGCAGCTTATTTGAGGGGGGTTCAGAGACCCAGTACTTC. Translating gives CASSLFEGGSETQYF.

This chain joins TRBV28 and TRBJ2-7; unclear D gene. Deletions cut 6 bases from V and 0 bases from J, with 6 bases between. The CDR3 is made up of 12 amino acids. Germline V gene lookup returns CDR1 MDHEN and CDR2 SYDVKM. CDR3 loop: CASRTSSYEQYV. The CDR3 nucleotides read TGTGCCAGCAGGACCAGCTCCTACGAGCAGTACGTC.

This chain links TRBV7-2 with TRBJ1-2, with 11 bases identical to TRBD1. CDR1 SGHTA and CDR2 FQGNSA come from the germline V gene. The CDR3 contains 15 residues. V was clipped by 2 bases and J by 7 bases; unmatched bases: 6. The CDR3 DNA is TGTGCCAGCAGCTTAAGAGGACAGGGGGCCGTTGGCTACACCTTC. The encoded protein is CASSLRGQGAVGYTF.